A few counts support the clone carrying this TCR beta chain. Its antigen remains unknown. The source of the sample is a study of post-analysis software for immune sequencing data. For the study at large: Included courses were relapsing-remitting and secondary progressive multiple sclerosis; progressive-relapsing multiple sclerosis was also included.

Whole-study results and caveats: In multiple sclerosis, normalized Chao1 diversity was significantly below that of controls. When the samples were clustered directly with F measure, those that had been prepared in the same batch showed strong co-clustering. TRBV5-6, TRBV5-1 and TRBV20-1 belonged to a set of roughly five TRBV segments that were more frequent in patients than controls.

With 5 bases removed from V and 3 bases from J, the gap between germline ends came to 16 bases. The CDR3 length is 15 residues. Germline V gives CDR1 SEHNR, CDR2 FQNEAQ (reference sequence). Each TCR beta cDNA library carried unique molecular identifiers. Yield was some 500,000 cDNA molecules from 1 to 10 million T cells. TCRdb re-analysed the PCR reads in MiXCR, keeping a single row per CDR3 protein. The repertoire has over 700,000 distinct CDR3 sequences, 30% of them found once; the top ten carry around 0.56%. The source material was blood. The rearrangement links TRBV7-9 to TRBJ1-1; D gene unclear. This clonotype originated in a girl aged 10 to 17 with multiple sclerosis. CDR3 sequence: CASSRGGLVDTEAFF. The CDR3 DNA is TGTGCCAGCAGCAGAGGAGGGTTGGTAGACACTGAAGCTTTCTTT.